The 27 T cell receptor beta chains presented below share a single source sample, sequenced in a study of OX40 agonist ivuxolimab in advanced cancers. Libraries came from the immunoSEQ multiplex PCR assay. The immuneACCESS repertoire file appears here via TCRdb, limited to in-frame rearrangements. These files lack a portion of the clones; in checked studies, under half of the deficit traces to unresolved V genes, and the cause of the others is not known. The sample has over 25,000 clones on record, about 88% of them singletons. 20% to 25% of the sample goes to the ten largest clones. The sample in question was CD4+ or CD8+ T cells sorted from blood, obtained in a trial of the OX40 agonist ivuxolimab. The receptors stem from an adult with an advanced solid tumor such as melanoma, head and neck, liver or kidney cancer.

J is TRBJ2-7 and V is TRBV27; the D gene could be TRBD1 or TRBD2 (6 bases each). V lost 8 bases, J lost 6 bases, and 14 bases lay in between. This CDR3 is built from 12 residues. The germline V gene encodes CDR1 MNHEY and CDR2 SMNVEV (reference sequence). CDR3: CASESGAGEQYF. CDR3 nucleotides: TGTGCCAGCGAATCGGGGGCTGGCGAGCAGTACTTC.

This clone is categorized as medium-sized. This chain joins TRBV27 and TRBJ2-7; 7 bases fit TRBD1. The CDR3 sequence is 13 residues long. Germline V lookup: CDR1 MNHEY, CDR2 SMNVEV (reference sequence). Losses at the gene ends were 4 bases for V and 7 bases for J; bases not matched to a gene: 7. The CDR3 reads CASSSGQAREQYF. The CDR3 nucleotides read TGTGCCAGCAGTTCTGGACAGGCTAGAGAGCAGTACTTC.

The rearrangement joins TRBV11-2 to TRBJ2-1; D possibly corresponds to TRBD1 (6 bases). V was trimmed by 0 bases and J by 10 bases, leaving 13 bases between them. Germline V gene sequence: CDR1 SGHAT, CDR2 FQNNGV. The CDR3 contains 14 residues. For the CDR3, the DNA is TGTGCCAGCAGCTTAGATAGAGGGGGAAGGGAGCAGTTCTTC. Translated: CASSLDRGGREQFF.

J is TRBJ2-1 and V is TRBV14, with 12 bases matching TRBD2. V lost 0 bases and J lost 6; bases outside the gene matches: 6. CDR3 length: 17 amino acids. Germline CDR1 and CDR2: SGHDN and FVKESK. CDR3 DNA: TGTGCCAGCAGCCAAGACCTTACTAGCGGGGGGTTCAATGAGCAGTTCTTC. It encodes CASSQDLTSGGFNEQFF.

This chain's CDR3 is CASSRTSNTEAFF. The CDR3 coding sequence is TGTGCCAGCAGCAGGACATCCAACACTGAAGCTTTCTTT. The genes are TRBV6-6 and TRBJ1-1, with D maybe TRBD1 (5 bases). Germline V gene lookup returns CDR1 MNHNY and CDR2 SVGAGI (reference sequence). Between the trimmed V and J ends, which lost 6 bases and 2 bases, there was a span of 10 bases. The CDR3 spans 13 residues.

CDR3 amino acids: CASSLGKAEKLFF. The CDR3 DNA sequence: TGTGCCAGCAGTTTGGGGAAGGCTGAAAAACTGTTTTTT. V usage is TRBV27 and J usage is TRBJ1-4; no clear D. Germline V lookup: CDR1 MNHEY, CDR2 SMNVEV (reference sequence). The CDR3 runs to 13 residues. V was trimmed by 3 bases and J by 7 bases, leaving 9 bases between them.

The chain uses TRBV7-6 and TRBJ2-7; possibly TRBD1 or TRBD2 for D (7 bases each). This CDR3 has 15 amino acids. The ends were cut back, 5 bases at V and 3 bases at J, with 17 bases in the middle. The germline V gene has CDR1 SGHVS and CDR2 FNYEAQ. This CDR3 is CASSPRDSGVYEQYF. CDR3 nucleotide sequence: TGTGCCAGCAGCCCCCGGGACAGCGGGGTCTACGAGCAGTACTTC.

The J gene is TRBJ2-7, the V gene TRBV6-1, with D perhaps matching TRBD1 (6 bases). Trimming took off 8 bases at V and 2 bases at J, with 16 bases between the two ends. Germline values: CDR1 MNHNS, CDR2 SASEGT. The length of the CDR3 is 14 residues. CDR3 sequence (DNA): TGTGCCAGCTCCCTCCGGGACATTACCTACGAGCAGTACTTC. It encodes CASSLRDITYEQYF.

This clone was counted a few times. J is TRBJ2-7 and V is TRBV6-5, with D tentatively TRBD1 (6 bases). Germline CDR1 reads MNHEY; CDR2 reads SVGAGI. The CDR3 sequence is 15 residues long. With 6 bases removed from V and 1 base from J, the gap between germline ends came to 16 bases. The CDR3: CASRDGTGQSYEQYF. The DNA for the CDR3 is TGTGCCAGCAGAGACGGGACGGGACAATCCTACGAGCAGTACTTC.

The CDR3 region is CASGGQGAFDEQYF. The CDR3 DNA reads TGCGCCAGCGGAGGACAGGGGGCTTTCGACGAGCAGTACTTC. The genes are TRBV5-1 and TRBJ2-7, with 11 positions matching TRBD1. The V segment lost 7 bases and the J segment 5 bases; nucleotides outside the gene matches: 8. This CDR3 has 14 residues. CDR1 is SGHRS and CDR2 is YFSETQ in the germline V gene.

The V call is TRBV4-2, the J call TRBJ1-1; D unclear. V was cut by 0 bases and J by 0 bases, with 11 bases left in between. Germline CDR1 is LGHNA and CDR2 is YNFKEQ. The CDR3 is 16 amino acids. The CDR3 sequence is CASSQEKAAMNTEAFF. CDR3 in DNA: TGTGCCAGCAGCCAAGAGAAGGCAGCGATGAACACTGAAGCTTTCTTT.

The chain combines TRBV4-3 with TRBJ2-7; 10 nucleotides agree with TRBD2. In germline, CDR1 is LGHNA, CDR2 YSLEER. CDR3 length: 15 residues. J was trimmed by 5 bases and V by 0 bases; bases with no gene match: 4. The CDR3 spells CASSQEPSGSNEQYF. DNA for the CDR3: TGCGCCAGCAGCCAAGAACCTAGCGGGAGTAACGAGCAGTACTTC.

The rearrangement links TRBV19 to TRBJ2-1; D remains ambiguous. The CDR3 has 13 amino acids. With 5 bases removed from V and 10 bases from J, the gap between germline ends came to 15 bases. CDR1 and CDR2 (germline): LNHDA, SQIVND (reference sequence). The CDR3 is CASSAGADWEQFF. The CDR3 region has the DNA TGTGCCAGTAGTGCAGGAGCCGACTGGGAGCAGTTCTTC.

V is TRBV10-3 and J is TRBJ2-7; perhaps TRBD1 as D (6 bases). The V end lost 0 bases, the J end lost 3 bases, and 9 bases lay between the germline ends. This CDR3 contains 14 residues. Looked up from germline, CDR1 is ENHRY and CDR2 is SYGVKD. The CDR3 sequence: CAISESDSYYEQYF. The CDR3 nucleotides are TGTGCCATCAGTGAGTCGGACAGTTACTACGAGCAGTACTTC.

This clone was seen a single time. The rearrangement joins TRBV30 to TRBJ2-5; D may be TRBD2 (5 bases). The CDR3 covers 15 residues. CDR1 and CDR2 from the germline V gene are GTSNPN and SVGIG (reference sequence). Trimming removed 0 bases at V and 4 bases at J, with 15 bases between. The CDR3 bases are TGTGCCTGGAGTGTACCCGGACGCGAGGGAGAGACCCAGTACTTC. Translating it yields CAWSVPGREGETQYF.

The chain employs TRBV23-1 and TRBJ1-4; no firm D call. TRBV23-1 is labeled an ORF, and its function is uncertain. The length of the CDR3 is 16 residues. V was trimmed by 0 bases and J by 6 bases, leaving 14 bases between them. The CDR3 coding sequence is TGCGCCAGCAGTCAATCTTTAGCCTTATCCTATGAAAAACTGTTTTTT. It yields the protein CASSQSLALSYEKLFF.

The CDR3 region is CASSEWTGDEQYF. CDR3 DNA sequence: TGTGCCAGCAGTGAATGGACAGGGGACGAGCAGTACTTC. V gene TRBV27 combines with J gene TRBJ2-7, with 9 nucleotides matching TRBD1. The CDR3 sequence is 13 residues long. The germline CDR1 and CDR2 sequences are MNHEY and SMNVEV (reference sequence). The junction had 4 bases not matched to a gene; V was cut back by 5 bases and J by 5 bases.

CDR3 sequence: CASSEWTDNEQFF. The CDR3, as DNA: TGTGCCAGCAGTGAATGGACCGACAATGAGCAGTTCTTC. The chain joins TRBV25-1 to TRBJ2-1, with no clear D. The CDR3 is 13 residues long. Looked up from germline, CDR1 is MGHDK and CDR2 is SYGVNS. The V and J ends lost 1 base and 5 bases respectively, with 6 bases between them.

The CDR3 reads CASSSWMNTEAFF. The CDR3 DNA sequence: TGCGCCAGCAGCTCTTGGATGAACACTGAAGCTTTCTTT. This rearrangement joins TRBV4-3 to TRBJ1-1; D unresolved. The germline CDR1 and CDR2 sequences are LGHNA and YSLEER. The CDR3 extends over 13 amino acids. The ends were cut back, 5 bases at V and 0 bases at J, with 7 bases in the middle.

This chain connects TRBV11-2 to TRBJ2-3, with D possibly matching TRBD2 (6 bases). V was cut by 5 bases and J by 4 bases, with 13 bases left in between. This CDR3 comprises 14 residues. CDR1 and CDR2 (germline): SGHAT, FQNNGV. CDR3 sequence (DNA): TGTGCCAGCAGCAACCGGCGGGGCGCAGATACGCAGTATTTT. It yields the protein CASSNRRGADTQYF.

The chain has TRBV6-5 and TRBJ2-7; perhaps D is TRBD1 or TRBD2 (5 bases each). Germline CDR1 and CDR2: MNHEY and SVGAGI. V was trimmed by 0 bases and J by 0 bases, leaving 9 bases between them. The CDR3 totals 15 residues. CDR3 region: CASSYSGGVSYEQYF. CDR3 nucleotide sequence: TGTGCCAGCAGTTACTCTGGGGGAGTCTCCTACGAGCAGTACTTC.

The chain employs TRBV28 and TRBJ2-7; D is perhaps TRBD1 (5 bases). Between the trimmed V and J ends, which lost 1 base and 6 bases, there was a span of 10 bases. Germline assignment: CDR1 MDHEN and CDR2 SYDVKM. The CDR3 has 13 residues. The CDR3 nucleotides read TGTGCCAGCAGTTTATCCCAGGGTCGCGAGCAGTACTTC. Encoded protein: CASSLSQGREQYF.

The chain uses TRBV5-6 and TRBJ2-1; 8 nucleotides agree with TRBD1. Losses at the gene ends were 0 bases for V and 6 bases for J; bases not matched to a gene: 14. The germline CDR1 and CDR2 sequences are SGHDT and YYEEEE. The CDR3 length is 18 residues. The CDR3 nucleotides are TGTGCCAGCAGCTTGGCCGGGTGGTGGACAGGGTCTCTCAATGAGCAGTTCTTC. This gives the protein CASSLAGWWTGSLNEQFF. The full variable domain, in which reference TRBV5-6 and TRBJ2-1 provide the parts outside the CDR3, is DAGVTQSPTHLIKTRGQQVTLRCSPKSGHDTVSWYQQALGQGPQFIFQYYEEEERQRGNFPDRFSGHQFPNYSSELNVNALLLGDSALYLCASSLAGWWTGSLNEQFFGPGTRLTVL.

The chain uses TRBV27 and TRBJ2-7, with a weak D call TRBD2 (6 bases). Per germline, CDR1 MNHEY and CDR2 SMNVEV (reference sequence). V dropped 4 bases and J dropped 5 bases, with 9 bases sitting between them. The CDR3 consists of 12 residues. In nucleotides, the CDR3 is TGTGCCAGCAGTTCGGAGGGCCACGAGCAGTACTTC. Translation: CASSSEGHEQYF.

CDR3 residues: CASSLVGGVETQYF. The CDR3 DNA reads TGCGCCAGCAGCTTGGTAGGGGGCGTGGAGACCCAGTACTTC. The rearrangement uses TRBV5-1 and TRBJ2-5; TRBD1 aligns across 7 bases. V shed 0 bases, J shed 5 bases, and the junction held 4 bases outside the gene matches. Per germline, CDR1 SGHRS and CDR2 YFSETQ. The CDR3 contains 14 residues.

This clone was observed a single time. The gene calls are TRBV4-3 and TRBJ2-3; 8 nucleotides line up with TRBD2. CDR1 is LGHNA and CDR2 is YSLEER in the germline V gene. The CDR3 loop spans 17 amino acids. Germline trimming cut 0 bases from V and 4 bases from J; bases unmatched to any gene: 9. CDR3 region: CASSQEGRGARPDTQYF. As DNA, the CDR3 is TGCGCCAGCAGCCAAGAGGGGCGGGGGGCTCGACCAGATACGCAGTATTTT.

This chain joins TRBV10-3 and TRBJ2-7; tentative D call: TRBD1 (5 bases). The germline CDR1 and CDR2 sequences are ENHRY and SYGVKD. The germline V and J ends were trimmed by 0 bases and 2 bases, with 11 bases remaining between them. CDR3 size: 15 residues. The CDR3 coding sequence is TGTGCCATCAGTGAGTCGTACAGACAGCCCTACGAGCAGTACTTC. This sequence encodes CAISESYRQPYEQYF.